This TCR beta chain is from a study of blood T cells in healthy people across ages. The count of this clonotype is one. It was with a sample-barcoded 5' primer and a J-beta primer mix that a second PCR of roughly 7 to 12 cycles was run. The authors tagged each cDNA molecule using a template-switch adaptor with 12 random nucleotides. MiXCR, run by TCRdb on the 5' RACE reads, gives a single entry per CDR3 protein. This sample has 700,000 to 900,000 distinct CDR3 sequences, with 53% found just once. The trim removed 4 bases at V and 8 bases at J, leaving 7 bases unmatched. The germline V gene has CDR1 LGHDT and CDR2 YNNKEL (reference sequence). The CDR3 consists of 14 residues. They isolated at least 6 million PBMCs from each sample. Per individual sample, total RNA of at least 6 micrograms was extracted.

Sequencing was done on a sample of blood. The TCR originated in a man older than 75 in good health. The chain couples TRBV3-1 to TRBJ2-1, with 8 bases fitting TRBD2. CDR3 coding DNA: TGTGCCAGCAGCCGAAGCGGGAGTGGGGATGAGCAGTTCTTC. Translation: CASSRSGSGDEQFF.